The 30 T cell receptor beta chains below were found in one sample sequenced in a study of blood T cell repertoires in COVID-19. The table came from immunoSEQ multiplex PCR; TCRdb's copy has only in-frame clones and leaves some out. The data show about 270,000 clones, 85% to 90% seen once. Sequenced sample: PBMCs or T cells enriched from blood (not recorded which). The receptors here all came from a man between 18 and 29 years old who had recovered from COVID-19.

The chain recombines TRBV11-2 with TRBJ2-1; TRBD2 agrees at 15 bases. Germline CDR1 reads SGHAT; CDR2 reads FQNNGV. The CDR3 sequence is 18 residues long. V gave up 5 bases and J gave up 7 bases; unmatched junction bases: 12. The CDR3 nucleotides read TGTGCCAGCAGCACGGGACTAGCGGGAGGCTCCATTAGAAATGAGCAGTTCTTC. Translating gives CASSTGLAGGSIRNEQFF.

The chain links TRBV5-6 to TRBJ2-5; perhaps TRBD1 as D (6 bases). This CDR3 comprises 13 residues. The V gene lost 4 bases and the J gene lost 5 bases, with 12 bases spanning the gap. In germline, CDR1 is SGHDT, CDR2 YYEEEE. The CDR3 DNA is TGTGCCAGCAGCCTAACTAGGGGGGAGACCCAGTACTTC. Protein sequence: CASSLTRGETQYF.

The chain employs TRBV19 and TRBJ1-5, with D possibly being TRBD1 (5 bases). The germline gives CDR1 LNHDA, CDR2 SQIVND (reference sequence). Trimming stripped 7 bases from V and 1 base from J, with 20 bases between. This CDR3 region has 17 residues. Here the CDR3 reads CASKGKQGIVSNQPQHF. As DNA, the CDR3 is TGTGCCAGTAAAGGAAAGCAGGGAATTGTAAGCAATCAGCCCCAGCATTTT.

This chain uses TRBV18 with TRBJ2-5; D possibly corresponds to TRBD1 (6 bases). Germline V gives CDR1 KGHSH, CDR2 LQKENI. The CDR3 has 13 residues. V lost 2 bases, J lost 5 bases, and 9 bases lay in between. The CDR3 sequence: CASSPSGAETQYF. The CDR3 nucleotides read TGTGCCAGCTCACCATCAGGGGCTGAGACCCAGTACTTC.

Comments on this clone: The junction and the germline gene differ at one end; a read error may be behind it. V is TRBV12-3 or TRBV12-4 and J is TRBJ2-7, with 9 bases that match TRBD2. The CDR3 has 13 residues. CDR3 DNA: TGTGCCAGCAGTTTGGGGCCGATGACTAGCGGCGACTTC. This codes for CASSLGPMTSGDF.

The genes are TRBV4-2 and TRBJ2-1; 8 nucleotides line up with TRBD2. Germline CDR1 LGHNA, CDR2 YNFKEQ. Trimming at V came to 0 bases and at J to 3 bases, leaving 4 bases not matched to a gene. CDR3 length: 16 residues. The CDR3 region has the DNA TGTGCCAGCAGCCAAGATAGAGCGGGAGACTACAATGAGCAGTTCTTC. Protein product: CASSQDRAGDYNEQFF.

This sequence joins TRBV4-1 and TRBJ2-1, with 9 bases fitting TRBD2. The ends lost 2 bases at V and 7 bases at J; junction bases unmatched: 15. Germline CDR1 and CDR2: MGHRA and YSYEKL. There are 18 residues in the CDR3. CDR3 in DNA: TGCGCCAGCAGCCAAATCGATCTTGGGCTAGCGGGAACGAATGAGCAGTTCTTC. As protein: CASSQIDLGLAGTNEQFF.

The sample holds one count of this clone. V usage is TRBV9 and J usage is TRBJ2-1; 12 positions match TRBD2. The CDR3 is 16 residues long. The V gene end was trimmed by 3 bases and the J gene end by 3 bases; junction bases not matched to a gene: 4. The germline V gene encodes CDR1 SGDLS and CDR2 YYNGEE. The CDR3 reads CASSAGTSGLYNEQFF. The CDR3 nucleotides are TGTGCCAGCAGCGCTGGGACTAGCGGGCTCTACAATGAGCAGTTCTTC.

This chain uses TRBV14 with TRBJ2-7, with D perhaps matching TRBD1 (6 bases). V lost 1 base, J lost 2 bases, and 12 bases lay in between. Germline V gives CDR1 SGHDN, CDR2 FVKESK. This CDR3 is built from 15 residues. CDR3 nucleotides: TGTGCCAGCAGCCAAGTCGGAGCAGGGGCCTACGAGCAGTACTTC. Translation gives CASSQVGAGAYEQYF.

This chain uses TRBV30 with TRBJ2-1, with D tentatively TRBD2 (6 bases). Germline V gene sequence: CDR1 GTSNPN, CDR2 SVGIG (reference sequence). This CDR3 region has 12 residues. Trimming shortened V by 3 bases and J by 10 bases, and 13 bases separated the two germline ends. The CDR3 region is CAWRFWRDEQFF. CDR3 DNA: TGTGCCTGGAGGTTTTGGAGGGACGAGCAGTTCTTC.

V is TRBV4-2 and J is TRBJ1-6; D may be TRBD1 (5 bases). V was shortened by 1 base and J by 1 base, with 11 bases between the two germline ends. This CDR3 comprises 17 residues. The germline gives CDR1 LGHNA, CDR2 YNFKEQ. CDR3 sequence (DNA): TGTGCCAGCAGCCAAGGGGCGGGGGTGTCCTATAATTCACCCCTCCACTTT. This gives the protein CASSQGAGVSYNSPLHF.

The rearrangement links TRBV5-4 to TRBJ2-5, with a tentative D call TRBD2 (6 bases). The germline V gene encodes CDR1 SGHNT and CDR2 YYREEE (reference sequence). Trimming pared 4 bases from V and 4 bases from J, leaving 8 bases between. The CDR3 spans 12 residues. CDR3 sequence reads: CASSRDLETQYF. DNA of the CDR3: TGTGCCAGCAGCCGGGACTTAGAGACCCAGTACTTC.

This clone came up a few times. CDR3 bases: TGTGCCATCAGGGACAGGAACACTGAAGCTTTCTTT. Translated, it gives CAIRDRNTEAFF. V is TRBV10-3 and J is TRBJ1-1, with TRBD1 as a possible D gene (6 bases). The length of the CDR3 is 12 residues. Germline V gene sequence: CDR1 ENHRY, CDR2 SYGVKD. Trimming stripped 6 bases from V and 1 base from J, with 6 bases between.

J is TRBJ1-2 and V is TRBV5-1, with TRBD1 matching 7 bases. The CDR3 is 13 amino acids. Looked up from germline, CDR1 is SGHRS and CDR2 is YFSETQ. Trimming at V came to 0 bases and at J to 7 bases, leaving 3 bases not matched to a gene. The CDR3, as DNA: TGCGCCAGCAGCTTGGAGGGGGCGAGTGGCTACACCTTC. Its protein is CASSLEGASGYTF.

This chain uses TRBV30 with TRBJ2-5; 8 bases match TRBD2. The V and J ends lost 2 bases and 5 bases, in that order; junction bases with no gene match: 7. The CDR3 runs 14 residues. Germline values: CDR1 GTSNPN, CDR2 SVGIG (reference sequence). DNA of the CDR3: TGTGCCTGGAGTCGGGGGGGGGCTGGGGAGACCCAGTACTTC. This codes for CAWSRGGAGETQYF.

This chain connects TRBV18 to TRBJ1-4; D not resolved. Germline CDR1 reads KGHSH; CDR2 reads LQKENI. CDR3 length: 14 residues. Trimming removed 0 bases from V and 7 bases from J, with 9 bases in between. The CDR3 loop reads CASSPPGGSEKLFF. For the CDR3, the DNA is TGTGCCAGCTCACCACCAGGAGGGTCTGAAAAACTGTTTTTT.

This sequence joins TRBV11-3 and TRBJ1-4; TRBD1 matches at 12 bases. CDR3 length: 15 amino acids. J was trimmed by 6 bases and V by 5 bases; bases with no gene match: 4. Germline CDR1 is SGHNT and CDR2 is YENEEA. The CDR3 sequence: CASSVGQGAHEKLFF. The CDR3 DNA sequence: TGTGCCAGCAGCGTGGGACAGGGGGCGCATGAAAAACTGTTTTTT.

This chain uses TRBV27 with TRBJ1-2; weak D call: TRBD1 (6 bases). CDR1 and CDR2 from the germline V gene are MNHEY and SMNVEV (reference sequence). The CDR3 has 14 amino acids. V was cut by 5 bases and J by 4 bases, with 14 bases left in between. The CDR3 DNA is TGTGCCAGCAGTCGCGACAGGTATTTCTATGGCTACACCTTC. It translates to CASSRDRYFYGYTF.

This chain links TRBV27 with TRBJ2-7; 8 bases align to TRBD1. Germline V gene sequence: CDR1 MNHEY, CDR2 SMNVEV (reference sequence). The trim removed 4 bases at V and 8 bases at J, leaving 10 bases unmatched. The CDR3 length is 14 residues. The CDR3 nucleotides read TGTGCCAGCAGTTCGAATTCCGGACAGGGAAAGCAGTACTTC. Amino acids: CASSSNSGQGKQYF.

The rearrangement links TRBV6-5 to TRBJ2-7, with 7 nucleotides matching TRBD1. Per the germline V gene, CDR1 is MNHEY and CDR2 is SVGAGI. This CDR3 contains 13 residues. Trimming at V came to 3 bases and at J to 3 bases, leaving 2 bases not matched to a gene. CDR3 nucleotides: TGTGCCAGCAGTTATCGGGACAGCTACGAGCAGTACTTC. This sequence encodes CASSYRDSYEQYF.

The chain has TRBV27 and TRBJ2-2; TRBD1 might be the D (6 bases). The V end lost 6 bases, the J end lost 1 base, and 6 bases lay between the germline ends. The germline CDR1 and CDR2 sequences are MNHEY and SMNVEV (reference sequence). This CDR3 contains 13 residues. Here the CDR3 DNA reads TGTGCCAGCAGGGGACAGAACACCGGGGAGCTGTTTTTT. Translating it yields CASRGQNTGELFF.

The rearrangement joins TRBV24-1 to TRBJ2-7, with 7 bases matching TRBD1. The CDR3 is 12 amino acids. Germline V gene sequence: CDR1 KGHDR, CDR2 SFDVKD. The V and J ends lost 9 bases and 4 bases, in that order; junction bases with no gene match: 5. CDR3 sequence: CATAAGGYEQYF. CDR3 sequence (DNA): TGTGCCACCGCGGCAGGGGGATACGAGCAGTACTTC.

This clone was found a few times. In the same sample, other DNA sequences code for this CDR3. The chain combines TRBV11-2 with TRBJ2-7; TRBD1 aligns across 10 bases. CDR1 and CDR2 from the germline V gene are SGHAT and FQNNGV. V lost 3 bases, J lost 4 bases, and 3 bases stayed unmatched. This CDR3 comprises 14 residues. This CDR3 reads CASSLGQGIYEQYF. CDR3 bases: TGTGCCAGCAGCTTGGGACAGGGGATATACGAGCAGTACTTC.

The chain carries TRBV27 and TRBJ1-5; D may be TRBD1 (5 bases). Germline CDR1 is MNHEY and CDR2 is SMNVEV (reference sequence). This CDR3 comprises 15 residues. Trimming removed 1 base from V and 4 bases from J, with 11 bases in between. The CDR3 region is CASSLLGGGNQPQHF. CDR3 nucleotide sequence: TGTGCCAGCAGTTTATTGGGGGGGGGTAATCAGCCCCAGCATTTT.

Only a few counts were recorded for this clone. The chain recombines TRBV19 with TRBJ1-6; D is ambiguous. Germline V gene sequence: CDR1 LNHDA, CDR2 SQIVND (reference sequence). Between the trimmed V and J ends, which lost 10 bases and 0 bases, there was a span of 10 bases. CDR3 length equals 14 residues. The CDR3 here is CATSGSSYNSPLHF. CDR3 sequence (DNA): TGTGCCACTTCGGGGAGCTCCTATAATTCACCCCTCCACTTT.

This sequence joins TRBV14 and TRBJ1-2; D not certain. Germline-derived CDR1 and CDR2 are SGHDN and FVKESK. V lost 3 bases and J 8 bases, leaving 16 bases between the germline ends. The length of the CDR3 is 14 residues. CDR3 nucleotide sequence: TGTGCCAGCAGCCAGATGGGTCGCGCGGGCGGCTACACCTTC. This codes for CASSQMGRAGGYTF.

The rearrangement links TRBV2 to TRBJ2-7, with 8 bases aligning to TRBD1. There are 11 residues in the CDR3. The germline gives CDR1 SNHLY, CDR2 FYNNEI. Losses at the gene ends were 11 bases for V and 4 bases for J; bases not matched to a gene: 4. As DNA, the CDR3 is TGTGCCGCCGGACAGGGTTACGAGCAGTACTTC. Amino acids: CAAGQGYEQYF.

J is TRBJ1-4 and V is TRBV2; 7 bases line up with TRBD1. Germline V CDR1 and CDR2: SNHLY, FYNNEI. Trimming at V came to 6 bases and at J to 2 bases, leaving 12 bases not matched to a gene. This CDR3 has 17 residues. The DNA for the CDR3 is TGTGCCAGCAGGCCACAGGGGCCTGGATGGACTAATGAAAAACTGTTTTTT. Translation gives CASRPQGPGWTNEKLFF.

This chain links TRBV12-3 or TRBV12-4 with TRBJ1-1, with D unclear. Trimming cost V 6 bases and J 5 bases, with 13 bases left between them. This CDR3 has 13 residues. The CDR3 is CASRPETRTEAFF. The CDR3 DNA reads as TGTGCCAGCAGGCCAGAAACGCGGACTGAAGCTTTCTTT.

This clone has a single count. The chain combines TRBV4-1 with TRBJ1-5, with D unresolved. Trimming took off 0 bases at V and 9 bases at J, with 9 bases between the two ends. This CDR3 has 13 amino acids. Looked up from germline, CDR1 is MGHRA and CDR2 is YSYEKL. CDR3 coding DNA: TGCGCCAGCAGCCAAGATCACGTCGGGCCCCAGCATTTT. This encodes CASSQDHVGPQHF.